This T cell receptor (beta chain) stems from a study of cytomegalovirus exposure and HLA in healthy donors. Regarding the study as a whole: Earlier findings revealed that most TCR beta V segments proved productive either about 87% or about 30% of the time. The study found most TCR sequences rare, yet found some public TCRs in many donors. There were 150 to 200 TCR beta chains listed as cytomegalovirus-associated.

V was trimmed by 5 bases and J by 2 bases, leaving 9 bases between them. The CDR3 contains 13 residues. The germline V gene has CDR1 SGHVS and CDR2 FNYEAQ. Though nominally healthy at sampling, donors likely had unrecorded immune exposures. In the case of this clone: Its antigen remains unidentified.

With 60 Vbeta and 13 Jbeta primers, the PCR was carried out. Here immunoSEQ multiplex PCR was the method, and the copy in TCRdb shows in-frame clones only, minus some. The table lists about 190,000 clones, about 84% of them singletons. The sequence came from a man over 45 in good health and CMV-seronegative. Sample: PBMCs. The chain combines TRBV7-6 with TRBJ1-1; perhaps TRBD1 as D (5 bases). The CDR3 DNA sequence: TGTGCCAGCAGCGGCAGGGCAAACACTGAAGCTTTCTTT. Translating gives CASSGRANTEAFF. Together with reference TRBV7-6 and TRBJ1-1, the CDR3 gives the full variable domain: GAGVSQSPRYKVTKRGQDVALRCDPISGHVSLYWYRQALGQGPEFLTYFNYEAQQDKSGLPNDRFSAERPEGSISTLTIQRTEQRDSAMYRCASSGRANTEAFFGQGTRLTVV.